These 25 T cell receptor beta chains were all obtained from the same sample, sequenced in a study of blood T cells in healthy people across ages. A sample-barcoded 5' primer and a J-beta primer mix were used in a second PCR of roughly 7 to 11 cycles. TCRdb re-called the 5' RACE reads with MiXCR, one entry per CDR3 protein. The table has about 290,000 distinct CDR3 sequences, roughly 26% seen once. Material for sequencing was blood. The receptors stem from a woman between 65 and 79 years old in good health.

This clonotype came up a few times. V is TRBV20-1 and J is TRBJ2-3; the D gene is possibly TRBD2 (6 bases). With 1 base removed from V and 3 bases from J, the gap between germline ends came to 17 bases. The CDR3 is 16 amino acids. Germline-derived CDR1 and CDR2 are DFQATT and SNEGSKA (reference sequence). CDR3 DNA sequence: TGCAGTGCTAGAGGAAAGGAGGGAGGTAGGACAGATACGCAGTATTTT. Translating gives CSARGKEGGRTDTQYF.

Concerning this clonotype itself: This could be a read error, since a much larger clone is one nucleotide away. The chain employs TRBV20-1 and TRBJ2-7, with 10 nucleotides matching TRBD2. Per the germline V gene, CDR1 is DFQATT and CDR2 is SNEGSKA (reference sequence). The CDR3 runs 12 residues. The CDR3 DNA reads as TGCAGTGCTAGACTAGCGGGAGTCGAGCAGTGCTTC. This encodes CSARLAGVEQCF.

This clonotype appeared a few times. V gene TRBV18 combines with J gene TRBJ2-4; 10 bases fit TRBD1. This CDR3 region has 16 residues. Germline CDR1 KGHSH, CDR2 LQKENI. J lost 6 bases, V lost 0 bases, and 5 bases had no gene match. For the CDR3, the DNA is TGTGCCAGCTCACCACCGCAGCGACAGGGGGCAAACATTCAGTACTTC. Translating it yields CASSPPQRQGANIQYF.

The chain links TRBV20-1 to TRBJ2-2; 7 positions agree with TRBD1. CDR3 length: 13 amino acids. V shed 6 bases and J 8 bases; nucleotides not matched to a gene: 9. Germline values: CDR1 DFQATT, CDR2 SNEGSKA (reference sequence). The CDR3 DNA follows: TGCAGTGCCAGCGTAGACAGGGCGGGGGAGCTGTTTTTT. Protein product: CSASVDRAGELFF.

This clonotype was observed at least ten times. The V and J genes are TRBV28 and TRBJ2-2; D might be TRBD2 (6 bases). CDR3 length equals 16 residues. Deletions cut 3 bases from V and 2 bases from J, with 13 bases between. Germline V gene data show CDR1 as MDHEN and CDR2 as SYDVKM. The CDR3 here is CASSFLGSGNTGELFF. In DNA, the CDR3 is TGTGCCAGCAGTTTTCTCGGGAGTGGAAACACCGGGGAGCTGTTTTTT.

This clonotype has a single count. The chain carries TRBV5-1 and TRBJ1-4; D uncertain. This CDR3 has 13 amino acids. The germline V gene encodes CDR1 SGHRS and CDR2 YFSETQ. V lost 4 bases and J lost 8, with 12 bases in between. CDR3 bases: TGCGCCAGCAGCCCTTCGTTTGACGAAAAACTGTTTTTT. It codes for CASSPSFDEKLFF.

The chain links TRBV9 to TRBJ2-3; D unresolved. Looked up from germline, CDR1 is SGDLS and CDR2 is YYNGEE. V lost 1 base, J lost 2 bases, and 5 bases lay in between. This CDR3 is built from 13 residues. CDR3 nucleotides: TGTGCCAGCAGCGTATCAGTCACAGATACGCAGTATTTT. Translation: CASSVSVTDTQYF.

This clonotype appeared a few times. The gene calls are TRBV5-1 and TRBJ1-2; 7 nucleotides line up with TRBD1. The CDR3 is made up of 17 amino acids. The ends lost 4 bases at V and 2 bases at J; junction bases unmatched: 14. Germline CDR1 is SGHRS and CDR2 is YFSETQ. The CDR3 DNA is TGCGCCAGCAGCGTTGGGGGGACAGAAGGTTTCAACTATGGCTACACCTTC. It encodes CASSVGGTEGFNYGYTF. The full variable domain, in which reference TRBV5-1 and TRBJ1-2 provide the parts outside the CDR3, is KAGVTQTPRYLIKTRGQQVTLSCSPISGHRSVSWYQQTPGQGLQFLFEYFSETQRNKGNFPGRFSGRQFSNSRSEMNVSTLELGDSALYLCASSVGGTEGFNYGYTFGSGTRLTVV.

J is TRBJ2-5 and V is TRBV29-1; 13 positions agree with TRBD2. CDR1 SQVTM and CDR2 ANQGSEA come from the germline V gene. With V trimmed by 6 bases and J by 1 base, 8 bases remained unmatched. This CDR3 spans 16 amino acids. DNA for the CDR3: TGCAGCGTGGCTGGACTAGCGGGAGCGTTCCAAGAGACCCAGTACTTC. Its translation: CSVAGLAGAFQETQYF.

This clonotype was seen a handful of times. The genes are TRBV7-2 and TRBJ2-5; D may be TRBD1 or TRBD2 (5 bases each). This CDR3 is 16 amino acids long. V was shortened by 1 base and J by 6 bases, with 18 bases between the two germline ends. CDR1 is SGHTA and CDR2 is FQGNSA in the germline V gene. This CDR3 reads CASSLDWSLWGKTQYF. Here the CDR3 DNA reads TGTGCCAGCAGCTTAGACTGGTCCCTTTGGGGGAAGACCCAGTACTTC.

The chain has TRBV28 and TRBJ2-3; 8 nucleotides line up with TRBD2. The germline V gene encodes CDR1 MDHEN and CDR2 SYDVKM. Losses at the gene ends were 4 bases for V and 4 bases for J; bases not matched to a gene: 7. The CDR3 is 15 residues long. This chain's CDR3 is CASSWAGGSPDTQYF. DNA of the CDR3: TGTGCCAGCAGTTGGGCGGGAGGATCCCCAGATACGCAGTATTTT.

This clonotype was seen only a few times. The chain recombines TRBV7-9 with TRBJ1-4; perhaps TRBD1 as D (6 bases). The length of the CDR3 is 15 residues. From germline, CDR1 is SEHNR and CDR2 FQNEAQ (reference sequence). V was pared by 5 bases and J by 6 bases, with 16 bases between. The CDR3 coding sequence is TGTGCCAGCAGCCCGGCCGGGTCAGGGGATGAAAAACTGTTTTTT. Encoded protein: CASSPAGSGDEKLFF.

The sample holds many counts of this clonotype. This chain joins TRBV3-1 and TRBJ2-7, with 10 bases lining up with TRBD1. The ends lost 5 bases at V and 7 bases at J; junction bases unmatched: 8. This CDR3 has 14 residues. The germline V gene encodes CDR1 LGHDT and CDR2 YNNKEL (reference sequence). The CDR3 sequence: CASSNRDRGLEQYF. The CDR3 bases are TGTGCCAGCAGCAACCGGGACAGGGGCCTTGAGCAGTACTTC.

The chain links TRBV12-3 or TRBV12-4 to TRBJ2-4; TRBD1 agrees at 7 bases. Trimming took 5 bases from V and 8 from J; bases not matched to a gene: 12. The CDR3 runs 15 residues. The CDR3 here is CASSTRGRRSDIQYF. Here the CDR3 DNA reads TGTGCCAGCAGTACAAGGGGGCGCAGATCGGACATTCAGTACTTC.

The DNA of the CDR3 is TGTGCCAGCAGCGTAGTTGATGCAGGTCCCTCACCCCTCCACTTT. Amino acid sequence: CASSVVDAGPSPLHF. V is TRBV9 and J is TRBJ1-6; no definite D call. The V and J ends lost 0 bases and 10 bases respectively, with 14 bases between them. The germline V gene has CDR1 SGDLS and CDR2 YYNGEE. CDR3 length: 15 residues.

The chain couples TRBV3-1 to TRBJ2-1, with 9 bases lining up with TRBD2. The DNA end lines up better with TRBJ2-5; the J call may be wrong. Germline V gene lookup returns CDR1 LGHDT and CDR2 YNNKEL (reference sequence). There are 15 residues in the CDR3. The DNA of the CDR3 is TGTGCCAGCAGCCATCAGACTAGCGGAGGAGAGACCCAGTACTTC. Translating gives CASSHQTSGGETQYF.

This clonotype has just a few counts. The chain has TRBV7-2 and TRBJ2-1; 9 nucleotides line up with TRBD1. Germline CDR1 is SGHTA and CDR2 is FQGNSA. The CDR3 has 16 residues. With 5 bases clipped from V and 12 bases from J, the junction kept 17 bases outside the gene matches. The CDR3 region is CASSLNRDREMMGQFF. The DNA of the CDR3 is TGTGCCAGCAGCCTCAACCGGGACAGGGAAATGATGGGGCAGTTCTTC.

This clonotype was observed a few times. The genes are TRBV20-1 and TRBJ1-1; TRBD1 might be the D (5 bases). Trimming took 0 bases from V and 4 from J, leaving 9 bases between them. Germline V CDR1 and CDR2: DFQATT, SNEGSKA (reference sequence). The CDR3 runs 13 residues. Here the CDR3 DNA reads TGCAGTGCTAGAGACCTGAGGGGCACTGAAGCTTTCTTT. It is translated as CSARDLRGTEAFF.

This clonotype was counted many times. The junction shows a germline mismatch at one end, possibly a read error. The chain carries TRBV15 and TRBJ1-1; D ambiguous. The CDR3 has 12 residues. Germline-derived CDR1 and CDR2 are LNHNV and YYDKDF (reference sequence). CDR3 coding DNA: TGTGCCACCAGGAGAGGGAACGCTGAAGCTTTCTTT. This translates into CATRRGNAEAFF.

This clonotype was detected only a few times. The chain recombines TRBV7-9 with TRBJ2-5; D is undetermined. The CDR3 is 17 amino acids. The germline CDR1 and CDR2 sequences are SEHNR and FQNEAQ (reference sequence). V lost 0 bases and J 2 bases, leaving 16 bases between the germline ends. The CDR3 spells CASSLALQAISQETQYF. The CDR3, as DNA: TGTGCCAGCAGCTTAGCGCTTCAGGCCATATCACAAGAGACCCAGTACTTC.

The CDR3: CSARDVGQGGEQYF. Written as DNA, the CDR3 is TGCAGTGCTAGAGATGTCGGACAGGGAGGCGAGCAGTACTTC. The J gene is TRBJ2-7, the V gene TRBV20-1; 8 bases agree with TRBD1. This CDR3 spans 14 amino acids. The J segment lost 6 bases and the V segment lost 0 bases, leaving 7 bases of the junction unmatched. Germline V gene sequence: CDR1 DFQATT, CDR2 SNEGSKA (reference sequence).

This clonotype was seen at least ten times. The V call is TRBV7-3, the J call TRBJ2-7, with TRBD2 matching 11 bases. This CDR3 contains 17 residues. V lost 2 bases to trimming and J lost 7 bases; unmatched junction nucleotides: 13. Germline values: CDR1 SGHTA, CDR2 FQGTGA. CDR3 bases: TGTGCCAGCAGCTTATCGAAGACTAGCGGGATTACCGGGGAGCAGTACTTC. Amino acid sequence: CASSLSKTSGITGEQYF. Drawing the rest from reference TRBV7-3 and TRBJ2-7, the complete variable domain is GAGVSQTPSNKVTEKGKYVELRCDPISGHTALYWYRQSLGQGPEFLIYFQGTGAADDSGLPNDRFFAVRPEGSVSTLKIQRTERGDSAVYLCASSLSKTSGITGEQYFGPGTRLTVT.

This clonotype was counted a few times. The chain uses TRBV9 and TRBJ2-3, with D hard to call. The germline CDR1 and CDR2 sequences are SGDLS and YYNGEE. This CDR3 spans 16 amino acids. Between the trimmed V and J ends, which lost 0 bases and 2 bases, there was a span of 13 bases. Here the CDR3 reads CASSVGIGGTTDTQYF. DNA of the CDR3: TGTGCCAGCAGCGTAGGAATTGGCGGAACCACAGATACGCAGTATTTT.

The sample holds a few counts of this clonotype. The CDR3 nucleotides read TGTGCCAGCAGCTCTTCCTTCGGTGGTAATTCCTATGGCTACACCTTC. Amino acid sequence: CASSSSFGGNSYGYTF. The rearrangement uses TRBV28 and TRBJ1-2, with D uncertain. The CDR3 spans 16 residues. Germline V gives CDR1 MDHEN, CDR2 SYDVKM. Trimming took 6 bases from V and 4 from J, leaving 21 bases between them.

The gene calls are TRBV29-1 and TRBJ1-2; 9 bases agree with TRBD1. The CDR3 consists of 14 residues. Germline CDR1 and CDR2: SQVTM and ANQGSEA. V was pared by 2 bases and J by 0 bases, with 1 base of the junction left unmatched. For the CDR3, the DNA is TGCAGCGTTGAAAACAGGGGGCCTAACTATGGCTACACCTTC. Residues: CSVENRGPNYGYTF.